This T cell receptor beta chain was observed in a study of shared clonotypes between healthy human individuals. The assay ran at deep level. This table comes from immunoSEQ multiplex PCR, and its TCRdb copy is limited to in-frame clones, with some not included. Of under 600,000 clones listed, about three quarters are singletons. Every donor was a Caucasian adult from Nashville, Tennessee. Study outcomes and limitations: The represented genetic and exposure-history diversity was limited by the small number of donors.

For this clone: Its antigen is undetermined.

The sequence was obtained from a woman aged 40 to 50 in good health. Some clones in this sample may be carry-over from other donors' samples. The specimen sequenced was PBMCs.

The CDR3: CASSESIAGAFIDTQYF. In DNA form, the CDR3 reads TGCGCCAGCAGTGAGTCTATAGCGGGAGCGTTTATAGATACGCAGTATTTT. The chain carries TRBV10-1 and TRBJ2-3, with 9 nucleotides matching TRBD2. J was trimmed by 5 bases and V by 0 bases; bases with no gene match: 9. The germline V gene has CDR1 WNHNN and CDR2 SYGVQD (reference sequence). The CDR3 has 17 residues.